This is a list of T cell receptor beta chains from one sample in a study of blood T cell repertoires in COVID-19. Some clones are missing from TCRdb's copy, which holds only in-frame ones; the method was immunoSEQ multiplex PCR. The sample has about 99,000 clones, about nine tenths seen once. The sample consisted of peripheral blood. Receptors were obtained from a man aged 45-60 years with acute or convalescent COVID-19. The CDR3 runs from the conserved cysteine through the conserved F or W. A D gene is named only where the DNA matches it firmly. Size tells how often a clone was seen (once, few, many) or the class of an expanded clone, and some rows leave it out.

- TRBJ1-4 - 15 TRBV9 CASSVDEGELEKLFF TGTGCCAGCAGCGTAGATGAGGGTGAGCTCGAAAAACTGTTTTTT
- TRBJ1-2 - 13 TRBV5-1 CASSLEGAHGYTF TGCGCCAGCAGCTTGGAAGGGGCCCATGGCTACACCTTC
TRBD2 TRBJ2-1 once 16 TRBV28 CASSLAPGLAPNEQFF TGTGCCAGCAGTTTAGCCCCCGGACTAGCACCCAATGAGCAGTTCTTC
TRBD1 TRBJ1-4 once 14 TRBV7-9 CASSLGTGDEKLFF TGTGCCAGCAGCTTGGGGACAGGGGATGAAAAACTGTTTTTT
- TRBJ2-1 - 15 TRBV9 CASSITRGTYNEQFF TGTGCCAGCAGCATAACTAGAGGAACCTACAATGAGCAGTTCTTC
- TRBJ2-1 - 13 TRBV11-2 CASSLVGGVEQFF TGTGCCAGCAGCTTAGTCGGAGGGGTCGAGCAGTTCTTC
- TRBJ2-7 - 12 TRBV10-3 CAISSTGYEQYF TGTGCCATCAGCTCCACAGGGTACGAGCAGTACTTC
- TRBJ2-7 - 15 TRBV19 CASSIGVGSGYEQYF TGTGCCAGTAGTATAGGTGTCGGGAGTGGCTACGAGCAGTACTTC
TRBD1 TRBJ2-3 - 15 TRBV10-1 CASSEGQDFTDTQYF TGCGCCAGCAGTGAGGGACAGGACTTCACAGATACGCAGTATTTT
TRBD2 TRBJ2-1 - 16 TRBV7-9 CASSLLGGRSYNEQFF TGTGCCAGCAGCTTATTGGGCGGGAGATCCTACAATGAGCAGTTCTTC
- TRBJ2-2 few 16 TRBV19 CASSILRPLETGELFF TGTGCCAGTAGTATTCTCCGGCCCTTGGAGACCGGGGAGCTGTTTTTT
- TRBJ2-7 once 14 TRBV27 CASSLGGPNYEQYF TGTGCCAGCAGTTTGGGAGGACCCAACTACGAGCAGTACTTC
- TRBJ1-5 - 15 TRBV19 CASSIGSSGYQPQHF TGTGCCAGTAGTATAGGATCTTCGGGGTATCAGCCCCAGCATTTT
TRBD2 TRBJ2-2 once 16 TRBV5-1 CASSPKAGANTGELFF TGCGCCAGCAGCCCGAAAGCGGGAGCGAACACCGGGGAGCTGTTTTTT
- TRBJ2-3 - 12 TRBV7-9 CASSFIRDTQYF TGTGCCAGCAGCTTCATCAGAGATACGCAGTATTTT
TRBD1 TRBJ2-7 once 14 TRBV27 CASSFWDRLSEQYF TGTGCCAGCAGTTTTTGGGACAGGCTCTCGGAGCAGTACTTC
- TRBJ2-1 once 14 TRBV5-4 CASSFGPRGNEQFF TGTGCCAGCAGCTTCGGGCCTCGGGGCAATGAGCAGTTCTTC
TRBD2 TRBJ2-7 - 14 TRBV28 CASTQAGSPGEQYF TGTGCCAGCACGCAAGCGGGGTCCCCTGGCGAGCAGTACTTC
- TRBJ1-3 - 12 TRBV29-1 CSVVLAGNTIYF TGCAGCGTTGTTCTTGCGGGAAACACCATATATTTT
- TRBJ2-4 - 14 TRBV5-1 CASSLEQAKNIQYF TGCGCCAGCAGCTTGGAACAGGCAAAAAACATTCAGTACTTC
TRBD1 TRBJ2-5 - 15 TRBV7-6 CASSPDRAKGETQYF TGTGCCAGCAGCCCAGACAGGGCAAAGGGAGAGACCCAGTACTTC
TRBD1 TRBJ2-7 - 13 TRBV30 CASTGDHSYEQYF TGTGCCTCCACAGGGGACCACTCCTACGAGCAGTACTTC
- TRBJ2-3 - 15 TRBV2 CASSAGTHSTDTQYF TGTGCCAGCAGTGCCGGGACACATAGCACAGATACGCAGTATTTT